This TCR beta chain was profiled in a study of early T cells in non-severe SARS-CoV-2 infection. Across the study: Chains were unpaired, as sequencing was done on bulk RNA from unsorted whole blood.

Unique molecular identifiers were affixed to single, distinct cDNA molecules. TCRdb re-analysed the 5' RACE reads in MiXCR, keeping a single row per CDR3 protein. Here the sample spans fewer than 65,000 distinct CDR3 sequences, approximately 6.1% being singletons. Study outcomes and limitations: VDJdb-based matching was biased toward anti-spike CD8 responses and missed private and CD4 specificities.

This clonotype has a handful of counts. Its antigen is undetermined. This sample comprised whole blood, obtained at baseline. The receptor was derived from an adult who was a healthcare worker with PCR-confirmed SARS-CoV-2 infection or an uninfected control (not recorded which).

Here the CDR3 reads CASSSNEEKGASTGELFF. CDR3 nucleotide sequence: TGTGCCAGCAGCTCTAATGAAGAGAAGGGGGCAAGCACCGGGGAGCTGTTTTTT. The chain uses TRBV5-4 and TRBJ2-2; 7 bases map to TRBD1. Germline CDR1 is SGHNT and CDR2 is YYREEE (reference sequence). J gave up 4 bases and V 3 bases, and 15 bases lay outside the gene matches. The CDR3 is 18 residues long.